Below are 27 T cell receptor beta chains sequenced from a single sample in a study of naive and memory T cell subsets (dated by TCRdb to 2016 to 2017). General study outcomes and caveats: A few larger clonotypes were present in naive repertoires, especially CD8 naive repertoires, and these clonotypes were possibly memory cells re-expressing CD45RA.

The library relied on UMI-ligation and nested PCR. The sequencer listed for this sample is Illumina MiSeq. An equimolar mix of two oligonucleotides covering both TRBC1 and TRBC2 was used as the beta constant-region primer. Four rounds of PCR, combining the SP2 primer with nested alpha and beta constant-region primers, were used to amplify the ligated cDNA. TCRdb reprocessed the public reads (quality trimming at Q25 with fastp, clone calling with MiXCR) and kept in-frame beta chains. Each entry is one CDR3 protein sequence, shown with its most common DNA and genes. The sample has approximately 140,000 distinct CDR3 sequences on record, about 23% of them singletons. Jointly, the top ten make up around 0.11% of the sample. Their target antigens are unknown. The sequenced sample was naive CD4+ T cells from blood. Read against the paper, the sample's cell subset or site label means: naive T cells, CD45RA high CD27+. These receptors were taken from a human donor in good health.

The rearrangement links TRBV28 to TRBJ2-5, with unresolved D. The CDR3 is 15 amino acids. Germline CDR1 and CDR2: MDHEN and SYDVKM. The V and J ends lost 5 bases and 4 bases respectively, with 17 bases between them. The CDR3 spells CASSTRFHARETQYF. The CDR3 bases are TGTGCCAGCAGTACCCGGTTCCACGCCCGAGAGACCCAGTACTTC.

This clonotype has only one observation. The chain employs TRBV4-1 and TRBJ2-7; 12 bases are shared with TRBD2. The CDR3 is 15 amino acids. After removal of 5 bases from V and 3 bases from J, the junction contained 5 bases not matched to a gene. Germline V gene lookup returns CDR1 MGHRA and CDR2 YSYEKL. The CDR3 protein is CASSSRLAGDYEQYF. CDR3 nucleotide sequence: TGCGCCAGCAGCTCCAGACTAGCGGGAGACTACGAGCAGTACTTC.

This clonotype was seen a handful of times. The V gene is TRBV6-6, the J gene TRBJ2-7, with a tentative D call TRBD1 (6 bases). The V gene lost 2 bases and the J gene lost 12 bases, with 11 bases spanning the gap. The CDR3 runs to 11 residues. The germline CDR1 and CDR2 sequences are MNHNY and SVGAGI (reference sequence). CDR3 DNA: TGTGCCAGCAGTTACCTGGGGGCCGGGTACTTC. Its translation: CASSYLGAGYF.

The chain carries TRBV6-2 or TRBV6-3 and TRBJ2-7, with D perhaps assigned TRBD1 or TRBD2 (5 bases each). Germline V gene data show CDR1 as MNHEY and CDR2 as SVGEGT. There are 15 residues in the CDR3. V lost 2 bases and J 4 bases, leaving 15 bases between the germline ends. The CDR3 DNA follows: TGTGCCAGCAGTTACCCGGGACGGGAACTTTACGAGCAGTACTTC. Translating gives CASSYPGRELYEQYF.

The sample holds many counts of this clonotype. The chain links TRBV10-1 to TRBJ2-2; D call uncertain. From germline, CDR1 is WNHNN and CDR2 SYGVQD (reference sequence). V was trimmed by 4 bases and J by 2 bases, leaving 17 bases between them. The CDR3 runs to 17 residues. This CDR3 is CASSAPLRVGNTGELFF. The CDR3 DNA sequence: TGCGCCAGCAGTGCGCCGCTCCGGGTTGGAAACACCGGGGAGCTGTTTTTT.

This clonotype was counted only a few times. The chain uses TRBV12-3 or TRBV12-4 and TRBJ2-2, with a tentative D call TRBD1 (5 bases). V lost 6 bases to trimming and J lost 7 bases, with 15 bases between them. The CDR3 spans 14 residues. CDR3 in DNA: TGTGCCAGCAGCTCGACAGTCCAAGGCGGGGAGCTGTTTTTT. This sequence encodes CASSSTVQGGELFF.

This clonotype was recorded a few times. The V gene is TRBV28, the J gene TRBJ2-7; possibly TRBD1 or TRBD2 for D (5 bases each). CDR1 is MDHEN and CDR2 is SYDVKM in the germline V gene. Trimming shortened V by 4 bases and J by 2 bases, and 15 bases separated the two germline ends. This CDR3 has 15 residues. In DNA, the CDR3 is TGTGCCAGCAGTTCATCCGGGACGGCAACCTACGAGCAGTACTTC. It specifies CASSSSGTATYEQYF.

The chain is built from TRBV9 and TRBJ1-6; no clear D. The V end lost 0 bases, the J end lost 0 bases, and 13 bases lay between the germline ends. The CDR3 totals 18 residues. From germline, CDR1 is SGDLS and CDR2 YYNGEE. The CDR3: CASSVEGSASSYNSPLHF. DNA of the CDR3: TGTGCCAGCAGCGTAGAAGGCAGCGCGAGCTCCTATAATTCACCCCTCCACTTT.

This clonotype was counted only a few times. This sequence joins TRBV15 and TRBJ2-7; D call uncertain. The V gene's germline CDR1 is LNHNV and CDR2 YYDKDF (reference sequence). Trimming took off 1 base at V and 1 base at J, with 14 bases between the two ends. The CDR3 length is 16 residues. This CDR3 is CATSRGWIGTSYEQYF. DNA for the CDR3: TGTGCCACCAGCAGAGGTTGGATTGGAACATCCTACGAGCAGTACTTC. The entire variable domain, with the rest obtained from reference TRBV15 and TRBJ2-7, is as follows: DAMVIQNPRYQVTQFGKPVTLSCSQTLNHNVMYWYQQKSSQAPKLLFHYYDKDFNNEADTPDNFQSRRPNTSFCFLDIRSPGLGDTAMYLCATSRGWIGTSYEQYFGPGTRLTVT.

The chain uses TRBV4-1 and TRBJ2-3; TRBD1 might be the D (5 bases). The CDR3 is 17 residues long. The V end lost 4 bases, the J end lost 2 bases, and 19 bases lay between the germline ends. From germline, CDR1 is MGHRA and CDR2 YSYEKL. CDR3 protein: CASSRNPVTVSTDTQYF. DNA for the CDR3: TGCGCCAGCAGCCGGAACCCCGTGACAGTATCCACAGATACGCAGTATTTT.

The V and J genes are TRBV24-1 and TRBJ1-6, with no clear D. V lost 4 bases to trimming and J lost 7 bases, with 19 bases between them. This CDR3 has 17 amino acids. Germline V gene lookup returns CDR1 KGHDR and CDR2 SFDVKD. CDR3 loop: CATSDSPYPTENSPLHF. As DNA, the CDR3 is TGTGCCACCAGTGACTCCCCTTATCCGACGGAAAATTCACCCCTCCACTTT.

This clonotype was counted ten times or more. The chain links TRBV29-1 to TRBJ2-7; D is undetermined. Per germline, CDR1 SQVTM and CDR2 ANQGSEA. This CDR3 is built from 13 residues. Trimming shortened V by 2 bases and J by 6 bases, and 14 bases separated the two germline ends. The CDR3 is CSVERLDPSEQYF. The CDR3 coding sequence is TGCAGCGTTGAAAGACTTGACCCCTCCGAGCAGTACTTC.

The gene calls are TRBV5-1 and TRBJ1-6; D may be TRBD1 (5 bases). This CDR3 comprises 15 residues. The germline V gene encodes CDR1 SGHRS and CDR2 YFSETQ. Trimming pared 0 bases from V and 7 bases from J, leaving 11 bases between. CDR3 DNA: TGCGCCAGCAGCTTGGAGTGGGGCCCCAATTCACCCCTCCACTTT. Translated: CASSLEWGPNSPLHF. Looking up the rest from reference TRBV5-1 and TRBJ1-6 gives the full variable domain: KAGVTQTPRYLIKTRGQQVTLSCSPISGHRSVSWYQQTPGQGLQFLFEYFSETQRNKGNFPGRFSGRQFSNSRSEMNVSTLELGDSALYLCASSLEWGPNSPLHFGNGTRLTVT.

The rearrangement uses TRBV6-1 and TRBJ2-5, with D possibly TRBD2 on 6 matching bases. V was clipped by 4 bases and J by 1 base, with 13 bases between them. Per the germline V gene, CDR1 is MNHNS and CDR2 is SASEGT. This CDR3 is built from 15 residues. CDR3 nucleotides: TGTGCCAGCAGTGGGGGGGTCTTGAGCCAAGAGACCCAGTACTTC. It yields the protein CASSGGVLSQETQYF.

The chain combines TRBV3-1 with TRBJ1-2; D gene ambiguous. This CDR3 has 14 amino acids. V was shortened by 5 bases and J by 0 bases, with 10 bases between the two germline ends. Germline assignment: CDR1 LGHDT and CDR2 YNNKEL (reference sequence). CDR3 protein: CASSKTWANYGYTF. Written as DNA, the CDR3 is TGTGCCAGCAGCAAGACGTGGGCTAACTATGGCTACACCTTC.

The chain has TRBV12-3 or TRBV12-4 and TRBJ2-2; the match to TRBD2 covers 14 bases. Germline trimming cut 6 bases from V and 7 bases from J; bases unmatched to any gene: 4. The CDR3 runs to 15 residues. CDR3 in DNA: TGTGCCAGCAGGGGACTAGCGGGAGAGGGCGGGGAGCTGTTTTTT. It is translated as CASRGLAGEGGELFF.

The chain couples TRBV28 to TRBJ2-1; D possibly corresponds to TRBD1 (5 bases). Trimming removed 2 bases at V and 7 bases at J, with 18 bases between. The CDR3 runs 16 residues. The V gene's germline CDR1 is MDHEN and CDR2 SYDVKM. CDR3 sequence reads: CASSLRRLSGSNEQFF. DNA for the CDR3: TGTGCCAGCAGTTTAAGAAGGTTATCAGGGTCAAATGAGCAGTTCTTC.

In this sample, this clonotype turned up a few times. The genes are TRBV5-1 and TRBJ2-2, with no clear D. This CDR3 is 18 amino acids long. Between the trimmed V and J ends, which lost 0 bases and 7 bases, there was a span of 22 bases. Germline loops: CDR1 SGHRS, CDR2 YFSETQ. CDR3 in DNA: TGCGCCAGCAGCTTGGCGGTATCACCATCCTTGTGGGACGGGGAGCTGTTTTTT. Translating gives CASSLAVSPSLWDGELFF.

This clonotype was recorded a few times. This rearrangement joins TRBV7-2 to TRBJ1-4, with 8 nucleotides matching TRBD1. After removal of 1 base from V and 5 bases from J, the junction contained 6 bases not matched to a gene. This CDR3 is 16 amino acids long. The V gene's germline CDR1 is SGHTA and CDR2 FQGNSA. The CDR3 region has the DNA TGTGCCAGCAGCTTAGTGGGAGGGACAGGAAATGAAAAACTGTTTTTT. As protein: CASSLVGGTGNEKLFF.

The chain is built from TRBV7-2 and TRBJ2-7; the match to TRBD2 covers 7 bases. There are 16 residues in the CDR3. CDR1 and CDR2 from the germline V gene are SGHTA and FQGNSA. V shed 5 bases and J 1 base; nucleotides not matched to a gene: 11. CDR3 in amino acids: CASSLERTSASYEQYF. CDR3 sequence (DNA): TGTGCCAGCAGCCTGGAGCGCACTAGCGCGTCCTACGAGCAGTACTTC.

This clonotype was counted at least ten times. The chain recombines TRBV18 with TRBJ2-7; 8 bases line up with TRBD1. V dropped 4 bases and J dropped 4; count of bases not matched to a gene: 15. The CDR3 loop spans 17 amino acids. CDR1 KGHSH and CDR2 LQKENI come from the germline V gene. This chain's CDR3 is CASSRLYHRTGWYEQYF. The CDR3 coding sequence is TGTGCCAGCTCACGTCTTTACCATCGGACAGGGTGGTACGAGCAGTACTTC.

The CDR3 region is CSARGGQGETQYF. The CDR3 DNA is TGCAGTGCTAGAGGTGGACAGGGAGAGACCCAGTACTTC. This chain joins TRBV20-1 and TRBJ2-5, with 8 nucleotides matching TRBD1. Per the germline V gene, CDR1 is DFQATT and CDR2 is SNEGSKA (reference sequence). CDR3 length equals 13 residues. V was pared by 1 base and J by 4 bases, with 2 bases of the junction left unmatched.

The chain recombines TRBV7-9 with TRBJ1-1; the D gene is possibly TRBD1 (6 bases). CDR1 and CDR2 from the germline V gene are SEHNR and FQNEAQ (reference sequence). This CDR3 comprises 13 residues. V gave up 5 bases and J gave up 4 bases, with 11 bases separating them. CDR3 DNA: TGTGCCAGCAGCCTAAAGGGGGTCACTGAAGCTTTCTTT. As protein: CASSLKGVTEAFF. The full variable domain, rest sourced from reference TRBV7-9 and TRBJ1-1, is DTGVSQNPRHKITKRGQNVTFRCDPISEHNRLYWYRQTLGQGPEFLTYFQNEAQLEKSRLLSDRFSAERPKGSFSTLEIQRTEQGDSAMYLCASSLKGVTEAFFGQGTRLTVV.

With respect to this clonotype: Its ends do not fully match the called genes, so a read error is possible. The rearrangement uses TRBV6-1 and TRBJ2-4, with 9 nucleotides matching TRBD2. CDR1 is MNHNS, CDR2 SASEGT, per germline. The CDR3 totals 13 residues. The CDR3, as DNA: TGTGCCACCAGTAGCGGGAGCGTAAACATTCAGTACTTC. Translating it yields CATSSGSVNIQYF.

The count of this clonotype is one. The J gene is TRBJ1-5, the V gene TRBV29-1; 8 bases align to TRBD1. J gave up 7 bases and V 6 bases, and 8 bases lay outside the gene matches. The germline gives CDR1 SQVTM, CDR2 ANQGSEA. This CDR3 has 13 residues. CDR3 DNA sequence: TGCAGCGTGGGGCCAGGGGGCGGGCAGCCCCAGCATTTT. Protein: CSVGPGGGQPQHF.

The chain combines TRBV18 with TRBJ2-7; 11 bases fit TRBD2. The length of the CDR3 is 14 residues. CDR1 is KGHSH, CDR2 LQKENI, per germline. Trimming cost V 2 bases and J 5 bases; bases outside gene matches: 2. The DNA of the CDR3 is TGTGCCAGCTCACCAGTACTAGCGGGAGACGAGCAGTACTTC. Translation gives CASSPVLAGDEQYF.

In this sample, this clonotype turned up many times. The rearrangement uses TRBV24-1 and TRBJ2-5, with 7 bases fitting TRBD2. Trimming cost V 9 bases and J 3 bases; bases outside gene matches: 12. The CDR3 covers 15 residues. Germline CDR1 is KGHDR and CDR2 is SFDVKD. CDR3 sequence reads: CATSNGGGREETQYF. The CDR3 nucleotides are TGTGCCACCTCCAATGGGGGTGGGAGGGAAGAGACCCAGTACTTC.